This T cell receptor (beta chain) was documented in a study of blood T cell repertoires in COVID-19 (dated by TCRdb to about 2020). With regard to the full study: Samples covering the acute and convalescent phases of COVID-19 were provided by collaborators in the United States, Italy and Spain. The material from the prospective study consisted of cDNA or gDNA derived from T cells, B-cell-depleted T cells, or PBMCs. Subjects who had been exposed to COVID-19, were actively infected with it, or had recovered from it provided the deeply sampled blood TCRbeta repertoires that made up the dataset. The repertoires were released in a freely available public database meant as a resource for research on the immune response to SARS-CoV-2. Samples were obtained from the ongoing ImmuneRACE study (first 160 participants) and from 1,000 to 1,500 subjects provided by 6 global collaborators. A de-identified subject ID, COVID-19 status, age in years and sex were almost always included in the sample metadata. Where available, HLA class I and class II types were obtained from metadata supplied by the sample provider rather than from assay-based typing. The study at large found these results: How much clinical and demographic metadata was included differed by source and by participant, and the metadata was provided uncurated.

As concerns this clone: The antigen it binds to is not known. Base qualities are not recorded, but no much larger clone differs from it by a single base.

TCRbeta CDR3 regions were amplified from genomic DNA by means of the immunoSEQ Assay, a bias-controlled multiplex PCR. Per the authors' processing: The number of nucleated cells in each sample was estimated from the amplification of reference gene primers within the assay. To quantify the absolute abundance of each unique TCRbeta CDR3 rearrangement, sequence reads were collapsed and filtered. For each sample, productive Simpson clonality was calculated as the square root of Simpson's diversity index across productive rearrangements. The table was pulled from immuneACCESS by TCRdb, which kept in-frame rearrangements only. Such tables lose some clones; where checked, under half of the loss comes from unresolved V genes, and the rest has no known cause. Clone size and V and J calls were adopted from that table, with D and trimming inferred from the DNA. The sample table holds 430,000 or so clones, of which about 90% were seen once. In total, the top ten clones hold about 0.91% of the sample.

From the germline V gene, CDR1 is LGHNA and CDR2 is YNFKEQ. V is reduced by 0 bases and J by 1 base, leaving a spacing of 12 bases between them. The CDR3 goes from the cysteine to the phenylalanine over 16 residues. Just CDR3 DNA is preserved here, 48 bases in frame from base 1. One collaborating source in Seattle enrolled patients while the patients were actively infected and followed the patients over time throughout the course of disease. Collaborating institutions collected whole blood in K2EDTA tubes following their own protocols. For TCRbeta analysis, collaborator samples were shipped as frozen whole blood, as isolated PBMCs, or as DNA extracted from either sample type.

Specimen: peripheral blood. The clonotype originates from a man aged 18-30 years with COVID-19, enrolled during active disease. This chain joins TRBV4-2 to TRBJ2-5; TRBD1 is perhaps the D gene, given 6 matching bases. CDR3 protein: CASSQDGGYGQETQYF. The sequence in DNA is TGTGCCAGCAGCCAAGATGGGGGCTATGGCCAAGAGACCCAGTACTTC.